This TCR beta chain derives from a study of T cells in Graves' hyperthyroidism and ophthalmopathy. Overall study findings and caveats: Most expanded thyroid clonotypes above 0.001 recurred in blood.

The germline V gene has CDR1 SGHVS and CDR2 FQNEAQ. This CDR3 has 14 residues. With 5 bases removed from V and 8 bases from J, the gap between germline ends came to 18 bases. Amplified TCR beta CDR3 regions came from RNA transcripts. An initial round of RT-PCR targeting the TCR CDR3 relied on the HTBI primer set. TCRdb re-analysed the multiplex PCR reads in MiXCR, keeping a single row per CDR3 protein. The table shows a few hundred thousand distinct CDR3 sequences, with about 22% occurring only once. With regard to this clonotype: What it recognizes is unknown.

The source material was blood. The chain uses TRBV7-8 and TRBJ1-2; TRBD1 might be the D (6 bases). The clonotype comes from an older woman with Graves' ophthalmopathy. The CDR3 protein is CASSPNYRDQGYTF. The DNA of the CDR3 is TGTGCCAGCAGCCCCAACTACAGGGATCAAGGCTACACCTTC.